Listed here is a single T cell receptor (beta chain). Its specificity is unknown. These data are taken from a study of vaccination and CD4 T cells after COVID-19. Across the whole study: Four females and six males made up the convalescents, with two Hispanic. Spike peptides, overlapping and drawn from SARS-CoV-2, HCoV-NL63, HCoV-OC43 and HCoV-229E, were used to stimulate cells. Cultures designated as controls were supplied with a CEFX pool, an HIV-1 Nef pool, or no peptide. General study points: In convalescent patients, a median about 88% of post-vaccine SARS-CoV-2-reactive clones appeared only after vaccination.

Specified treatment: roughly ten-day PBMC culture with coronavirus spike peptide pools or control peptides (ViraFEST assay). CDR3 size: 15 residues. The V gene's germline CDR1 is SGHTA and CDR2 FQGNSA. V gave up 1 base and J gave up 4 bases, with 14 bases separating them. The Oncomine TCR Beta short-read assay was what sequenced the DNA obtained from cultured CD4+ T cells. From the PCR reads, TCRdb called clonotypes with MiXCR, one entry per CDR3 protein. The table includes 11,000 to 15,000 distinct CDR3 sequences, less than 70% detected once. The chain employs TRBV7-2 and TRBJ2-7; TRBD1 might be the D (5 bases). The clonotype originates from a human donor who had recovered from COVID-19. The starting material was CD4+ T cells from blood, cultured in vitro, obtained before SARS-CoV-2 vaccination. The CDR3 is CASSLVWAQGYEQYF. CDR3 bases: TGTGCCAGCAGCTTAGTGTGGGCCCAGGGTTACGAGCAGTACTTC.